This T cell receptor (beta chain) was sequenced during a study of cytomegalovirus exposure and HLA in healthy donors. This CDR3 is 12 amino acids long. The germline V and J ends were trimmed by 1 base and 5 bases, with 4 bases remaining between them. Germline values: CDR1 SGHTA, CDR2 FQGNSA. Here immunoSEQ multiplex PCR was the method, and the copy in TCRdb shows in-frame clones only, minus some. The data show 120,000 or so clones, roughly 88% seen once. The TCR was taken from a young man in good health and CMV-seronegative. The sequenced material came from PBMCs. This chain links TRBV7-2 with TRBJ2-3, with D hard to call. CDR3 sequence reads: CASSLVGDTQYF. The CDR3, as DNA: TGTGCCAGCAGCTTAGTCGGAGATACGCAGTATTTT.